This TCR beta chain appears in the sequencing data of a study of OX40 agonist ivuxolimab in advanced cancers. On the study more broadly: The study gave patients intravenous ivuxolimab at 0.01 to 10 mg/kg every 2 weeks.

Assay used: immunoSEQ multiplex PCR; TCRdb lists only in-frame clones, some missing. This sample has more than 70,000 clones; about 92% occur once, and the top ten carry roughly 13%. Trimming at V came to 5 bases and at J to 6 bases, leaving 0 bases not matched to a gene. CDR1 and CDR2 from the germline V gene are SGHVS and FNYEAQ. The CDR3 covers 12 residues. The receptor comes from an adult with an advanced solid tumor such as melanoma, head and neck, liver or kidney cancer. The rearrangement joins TRBV7-6 to TRBJ2-7, with 11 bases matching TRBD2. Sequencing was performed on CD4+ or CD8+ T cells sorted from blood, taken in a trial of the OX40 agonist ivuxolimab. For the CDR3, the DNA is TGTGCCAGCAGCGGGACTAGCGGCGAGCAGTACTTC. Translation: CASSGTSGEQYF.